This T cell receptor beta chain was profiled in a study of Graves' ophthalmopathy and Graves' hyperthyroidism. Germline CDR1 reads PRHDT; CDR2 reads FYEKMQ (reference sequence). The CDR3 sequence is 12 residues long. V was pared by 1 base and J by 7 bases, with 4 bases between. This clonotype was seen at least ten times. The study amplified TCR beta CDR3 regions using RNA transcripts. First-round RT-PCR employed HTBI primers, with a second-round multiplex PCR after it. TCRdb re-called the multiplex PCR reads through MiXCR, storing one row per CDR3 protein. The table includes under 350,000 distinct CDR3 sequences, about a sixth detected once. Moderate-to-severe activity, CAS at least 3, NOSPECS at least 4 and duration under 3 months characterized donors with ophthalmopathy.

Sequencing was carried out using peripheral blood. The clonotype originates from an adult man with Graves' ophthalmopathy. The chain uses TRBV13 and TRBJ2-2; no reliable D call. The CDR3 coding sequence is TGTGCCAGCAGCTTAGTGGTCGGGGAGCTGTTTTTT. It yields the protein CASSLVVGELFF.